The entry below describes one TCR beta chain. Antigen unknown. Trimming at V came to 5 bases and at J to 1 base, leaving 6 bases not matched to a gene. CDR3 size: 16 residues. The germline CDR1 and CDR2 sequences are MGHRA and YSYEKL. These data come from a study of cytomegalovirus exposure and HLA in healthy donors. Findings and limits, study-wide: DRB1 showed the most TCR associations and HLA-C the fewest in a later analysis, as rates varied by HLA locus. Links to common viral pathogens appeared, in a later analysis, for several of the most significant clusters. TCR beta V- and J-gene trimming was later associated with a missense DCLRE1C variant.

Primers: 60 Vbeta forward and 13 Jbeta reverse. Sequencing used immunoSEQ multiplex PCR; TCRdb keeps in-frame clones, though not all of them. Seen here are more than 95,000 clones, 76% observed once, and the top ten hold 5% to 6.5%. The source is a woman aged 18-30 years in good health and CMV-seropositive. This chain uses TRBV4-1 with TRBJ2-4; 9 positions agree with TRBD1. What was sequenced was PBMCs. As DNA, the CDR3 is TGCGCCAGCAGCACTGGGACAGGGACGGCCAAAAACATTCAGTACTTC. Translating it yields CASSTGTGTAKNIQYF.